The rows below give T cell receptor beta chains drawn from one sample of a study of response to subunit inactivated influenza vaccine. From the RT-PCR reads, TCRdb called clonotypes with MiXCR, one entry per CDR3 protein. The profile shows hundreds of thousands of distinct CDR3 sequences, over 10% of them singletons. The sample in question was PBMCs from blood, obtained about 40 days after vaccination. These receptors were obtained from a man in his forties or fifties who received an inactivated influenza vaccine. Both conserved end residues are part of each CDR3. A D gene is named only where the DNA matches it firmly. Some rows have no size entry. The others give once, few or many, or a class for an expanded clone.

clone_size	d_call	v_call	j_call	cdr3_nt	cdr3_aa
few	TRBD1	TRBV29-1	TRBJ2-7	TGCAGCGCCGCTCGCGGGACAGGGGACGAGCAGTACTTC	CSAARGTGDEQYF
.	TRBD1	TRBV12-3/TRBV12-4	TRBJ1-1	TGTGCCAGCACCCTGTGGCAGGGGGATAACACTGAAGCTTTCTTT	CASTLWQGDNTEAFF
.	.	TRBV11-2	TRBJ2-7	TGTGCCAGCAGCAGCCACAGACTGCGTAACTCCTACGAGCAGTACTTC	CASSSHRLRNSYEQYF
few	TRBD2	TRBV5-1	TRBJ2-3	TGCGCCAGCCTACTAGCGTCCGACACAGATACGCAGTATTTT	CASLLASDTDTQYF
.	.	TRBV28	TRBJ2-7	TGTGCCAGCAGAGAACCCGGGGGCCGGGAGCAGTACTTC	CASREPGGREQYF
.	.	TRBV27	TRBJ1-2	TGTGCCAGCAGGAGGGACAAAGCTAACTATGGCTACACCTTC	CASRRDKANYGYTF
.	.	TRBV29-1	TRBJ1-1	TGCAGCGTTGGTGGCCCGGGTGAAGCTTTCTTT	CSVGGPGEAFF
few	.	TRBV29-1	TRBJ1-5	TGCAGCGTTACAGAAAATAGCAATCAGCCCCAGCATTTT	CSVTENSNQPQHF
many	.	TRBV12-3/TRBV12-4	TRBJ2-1	TGTGCCAGCAGTCGCGGCGCCATGGGCAGATCCTACAATGAGCAGTTCTTC	CASSRGAMGRSYNEQFF
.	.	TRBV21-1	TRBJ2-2	TGTGCCAGCAGCAAAACCTACCGAGGGGGCTGCACCGGGGAGCTGTTTTTT	CASSKTYRGGCTGELFF
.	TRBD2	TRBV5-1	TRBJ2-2	TGCGCCAGCAGCTTGACTAGCGCCAACACCGGGGAGCTGTTTTTT	CASSLTSANTGELFF
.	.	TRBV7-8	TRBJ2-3	TGTGCCAGCAGCTTAGCGCGAACTAACACAGATACGCAGTATTTT	CASSLARTNTDTQYF
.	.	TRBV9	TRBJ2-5	TGTGCCAGCAGCGTAGGAACCGGGGCCCAAGAGACCCAGTACTTC	CASSVGTGAQETQYF
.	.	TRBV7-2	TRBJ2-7	TGTGCCAGCAGCCCAGTCGGGGGCGGAACCTACGAGCAGTACTTC	CASSPVGGGTYEQYF
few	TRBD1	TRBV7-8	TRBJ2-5	TGTGCCAGCAGCTTAAATGGACAGGGGATCCAAGAGACCCAGTACTTC	CASSLNGQGIQETQYF
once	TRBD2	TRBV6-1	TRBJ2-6	TGTGCCAGCAGTACGGGGGGGTTCATTTCTGGGGCCAACGTCCTGACTTTC	CASSTGGFISGANVLTF
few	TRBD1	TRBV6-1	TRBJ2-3	TGTGCCAGCAGTCCCGGGACAGGGAGAACAGATACGCAGTATTTT	CASSPGTGRTDTQYF
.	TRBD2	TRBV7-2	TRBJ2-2	TGTGCCAGCAGCCAAAAGCGGGGGGGCACCGGGGAGCTGTTTTTT	CASSQKRGGTGELFF
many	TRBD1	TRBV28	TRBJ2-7	TGTGCCAGCAGCCTGGGACAGTCTGAGCAGTACTTC	CASSLGQSEQYF
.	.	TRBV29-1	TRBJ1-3	TGCAGCGTTGACCGAGGGGGAAACACCATATATTTT	CSVDRGGNTIYF
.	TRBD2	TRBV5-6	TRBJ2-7	TGTGCCAGCAGGCTCAATGGGGGGGGTAGAAGCTACGAGCAGTACTTC	CASRLNGGGRSYEQYF
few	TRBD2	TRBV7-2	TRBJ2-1	TGTGCCAGCAGCCAGACTAGCGGGGGGGGCTACAATGAGCAGTTCTTC	CASSQTSGGGYNEQFF
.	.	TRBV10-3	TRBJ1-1	TGTGCCATCAGTGAGCGCACACAGAACACTGAAGCTTTCTTT	CAISERTQNTEAFF
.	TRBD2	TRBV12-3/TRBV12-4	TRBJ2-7	TGTGCCAGCAGCAACACCGGGACTAGCGCATACGAGCAGTACTTC	CASSNTGTSAYEQYF
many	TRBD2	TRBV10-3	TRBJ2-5	TGTGCCACGGTGCCGGGACTAGCGGGGGGGAACCAAGAGACCCAGTACTTC	CATVPGLAGGNQETQYF
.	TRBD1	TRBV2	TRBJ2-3	TGTGCCAGCAGTGGGGTTGGGACAGGCCCCACAGATACGCAGTATTTT	CASSGVGTGPTDTQYF
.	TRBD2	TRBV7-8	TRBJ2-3	TGTGCCAGCAGCCCATTAGCGGGGGGGAACACAGATACGCAGTATTTT	CASSPLAGGNTDTQYF
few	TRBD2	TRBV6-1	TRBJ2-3	TGTGCCAGCAGGAGGGGTAGCGGGAGCCCAGATACGCAGTATTTT	CASRRGSGSPDTQYF
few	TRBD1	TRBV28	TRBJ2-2	TGTGCCAGCAGACCGTACAGGGGCGGGGAGCTGTTTTTT	CASRPYRGGELFF
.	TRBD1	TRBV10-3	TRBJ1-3	TGTGCCATCAGTGACCTGGGACAGGGCACCGGAAACACCATATATTTT	CAISDLGQGTGNTIYF
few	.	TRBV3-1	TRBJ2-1	TGTGCCAGCAGCCAAGATCGAACAGAACCCTACAATGAGCAGTTCTTC	CASSQDRTEPYNEQFF
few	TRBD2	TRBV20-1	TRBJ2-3	TGCAGTGCTAGGGGGAGCGGGGGGGCCACAGATACGCAGTATTTT	CSARGSGGATDTQYF
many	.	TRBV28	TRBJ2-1	TGTGCCAGCAGTTTGAGCCAGCTGGGTCATGAGCAGTTCTTC	CASSLSQLGHEQFF
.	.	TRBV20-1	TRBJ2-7	TGCAGTGCTAGAGATCTCCAGAAGGAGTTCCCCTACGAGCAGTACTTC	CSARDLQKEFPYEQYF
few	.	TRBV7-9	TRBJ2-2	TGTGCCAGCAGCCCCACTAGCCGCCAGAACACCGGGGAGCTGTTTTTT	CASSPTSRQNTGELFF
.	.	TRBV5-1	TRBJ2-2	TGCGCCAGCAGCCCGACTCGGGGGACCGGGGAGCTGTTTTTT	CASSPTRGTGELFF
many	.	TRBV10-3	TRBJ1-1	TGTGCCATCAGCCCTAGGGCCCGAAATAGTGGCACTGAAGCTTTCTTT	CAISPRARNSGTEAFF
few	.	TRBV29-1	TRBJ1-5	TGCAGCGTTGCCGGGAATAGGAATCAGCCCCAGCATTTT	CSVAGNRNQPQHF
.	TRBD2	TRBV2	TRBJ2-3	TGTGCCAGCCGGCGGGAGGCCGATGGTACGCAGTATTTT	CASRREADGTQYF